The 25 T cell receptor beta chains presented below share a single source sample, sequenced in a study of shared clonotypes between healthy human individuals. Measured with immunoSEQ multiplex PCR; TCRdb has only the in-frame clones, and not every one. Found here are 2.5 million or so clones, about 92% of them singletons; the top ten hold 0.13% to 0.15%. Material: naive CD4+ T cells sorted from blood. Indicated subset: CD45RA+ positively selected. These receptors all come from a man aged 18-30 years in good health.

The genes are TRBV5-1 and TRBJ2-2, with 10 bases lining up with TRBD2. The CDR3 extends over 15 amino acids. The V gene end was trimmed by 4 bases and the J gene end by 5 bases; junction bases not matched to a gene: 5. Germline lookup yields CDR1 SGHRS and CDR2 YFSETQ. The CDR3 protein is CASSRTSGLTGELFF. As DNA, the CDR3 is TGCGCCAGCAGCCGGACTAGCGGACTTACCGGGGAGCTGTTTTTT.

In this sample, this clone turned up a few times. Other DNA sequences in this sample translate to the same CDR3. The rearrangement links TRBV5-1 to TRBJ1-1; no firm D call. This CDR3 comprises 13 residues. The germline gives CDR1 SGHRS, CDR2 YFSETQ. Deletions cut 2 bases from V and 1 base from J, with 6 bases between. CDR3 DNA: TGCGCCAGCAGCTTCCGACAGAACACTGAAGCTTTCTTT. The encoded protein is CASSFRQNTEAFF.

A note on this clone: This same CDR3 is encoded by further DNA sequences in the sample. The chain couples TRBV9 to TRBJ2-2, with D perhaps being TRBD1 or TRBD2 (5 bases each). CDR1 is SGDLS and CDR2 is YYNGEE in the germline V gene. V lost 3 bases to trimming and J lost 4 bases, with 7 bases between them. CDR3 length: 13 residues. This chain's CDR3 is CASSAGTTGELFF. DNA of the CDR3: TGTGCCAGCAGCGCCGGGACCACCGGGGAGCTGTTTTTT. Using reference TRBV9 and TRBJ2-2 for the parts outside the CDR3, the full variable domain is DSGVTQTPKHLITATGQRVTLRCSPRSGDLSVYWYQQSLDQGLQFLIQYYNGEERAKGNILERFSAQQFPDLHSELNLSSLELGDSALYFCASSAGTTGELFFGEGSRLTVL.

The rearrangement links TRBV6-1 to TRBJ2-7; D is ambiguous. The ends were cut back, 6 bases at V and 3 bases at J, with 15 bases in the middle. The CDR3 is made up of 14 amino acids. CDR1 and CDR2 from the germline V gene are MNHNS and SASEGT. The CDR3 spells CASRPGQVFYEQYF. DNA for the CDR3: TGTGCCAGCAGGCCCGGGCAGGTTTTCTACGAGCAGTACTTC.

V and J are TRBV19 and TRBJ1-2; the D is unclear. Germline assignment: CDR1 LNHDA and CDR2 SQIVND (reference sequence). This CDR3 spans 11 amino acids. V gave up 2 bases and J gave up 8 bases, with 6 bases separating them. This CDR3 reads CASSIHGGYTF. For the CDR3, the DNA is TGTGCCAGTAGTATACATGGGGGCTACACCTTC.

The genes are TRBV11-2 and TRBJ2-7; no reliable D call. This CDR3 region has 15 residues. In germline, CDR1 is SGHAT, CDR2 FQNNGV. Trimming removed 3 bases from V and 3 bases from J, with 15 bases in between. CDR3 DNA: TGTGCCAGCAGCTTGGTCAACCAGGAGAACTACGAGCAGTACTTC. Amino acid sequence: CASSLVNQENYEQYF.

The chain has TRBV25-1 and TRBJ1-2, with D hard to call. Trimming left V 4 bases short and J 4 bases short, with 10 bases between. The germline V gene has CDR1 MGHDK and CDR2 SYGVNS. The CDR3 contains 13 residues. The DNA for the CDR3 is TGTGCCAGCAGTGGAGGTGGGTTCTATGGCTACACCTTC. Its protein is CASSGGGFYGYTF.

The CDR3 loop is CASSLKGNSPLHF. CDR3 sequence (DNA): TGTGCCAGCAGCTTAAAGGGGAATTCACCCCTCCACTTT. This chain connects TRBV7-9 to TRBJ1-6; possibly TRBD1 for D (5 bases). CDR3 size: 13 residues. CDR1 is SEHNR and CDR2 is FQNEAQ in the germline V gene (reference sequence). Trimming pared 2 bases from V and 7 bases from J, leaving 6 bases between.

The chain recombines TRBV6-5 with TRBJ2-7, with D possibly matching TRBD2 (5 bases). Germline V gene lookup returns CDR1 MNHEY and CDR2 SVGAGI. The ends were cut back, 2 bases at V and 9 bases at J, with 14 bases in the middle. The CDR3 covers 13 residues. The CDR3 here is CASSYTAVDPQYF. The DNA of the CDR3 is TGTGCCAGCAGTTACACAGCGGTGGATCCGCAGTACTTC.

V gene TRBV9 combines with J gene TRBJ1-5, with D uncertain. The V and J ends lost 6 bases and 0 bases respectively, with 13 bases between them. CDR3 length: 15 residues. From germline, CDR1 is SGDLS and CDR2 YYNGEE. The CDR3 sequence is CASTPGVNSNQPQHF. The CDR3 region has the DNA TGTGCCAGCACCCCGGGAGTGAATAGCAATCAGCCCCAGCATTTT. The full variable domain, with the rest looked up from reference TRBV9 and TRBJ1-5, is DSGVTQTPKHLITATGQRVTLRCSPRSGDLSVYWYQQSLDQGLQFLIQYYNGEERAKGNILERFSAQQFPDLHSELNLSSLELGDSALYFCASTPGVNSNQPQHFGDGTRLSIL.

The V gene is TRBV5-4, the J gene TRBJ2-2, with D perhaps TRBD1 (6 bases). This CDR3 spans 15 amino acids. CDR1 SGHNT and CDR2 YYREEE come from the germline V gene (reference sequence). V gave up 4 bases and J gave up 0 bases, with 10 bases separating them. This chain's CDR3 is CASSTTGSNTGELFF. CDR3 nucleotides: TGTGCCAGCAGCACGACAGGTTCGAACACCGGGGAGCTGTTTTTT.

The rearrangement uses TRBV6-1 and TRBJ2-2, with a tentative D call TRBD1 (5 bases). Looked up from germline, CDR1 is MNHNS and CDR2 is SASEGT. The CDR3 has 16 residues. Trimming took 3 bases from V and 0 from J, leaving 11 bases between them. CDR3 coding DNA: TGTGCCAGCAGTGACGACAGTGCCCCGAACACCGGGGAGCTGTTTTTT. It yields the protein CASSDDSAPNTGELFF.

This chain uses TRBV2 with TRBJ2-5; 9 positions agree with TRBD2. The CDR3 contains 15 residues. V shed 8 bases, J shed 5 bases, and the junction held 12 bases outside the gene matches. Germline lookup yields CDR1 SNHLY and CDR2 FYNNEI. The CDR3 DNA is TGTGCCAGCCTTCGGGCGGGAGGGCCTCGGGAGACCCAGTACTTC. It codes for CASLRAGGPRETQYF.

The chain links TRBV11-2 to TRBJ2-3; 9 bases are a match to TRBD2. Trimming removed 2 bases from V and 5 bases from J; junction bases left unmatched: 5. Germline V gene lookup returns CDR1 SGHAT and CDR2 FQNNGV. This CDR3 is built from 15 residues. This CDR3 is CASSLLRGGQDTQYF. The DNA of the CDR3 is TGTGCCAGCAGCTTATTGCGGGGGGGGCAAGATACGCAGTATTTT.

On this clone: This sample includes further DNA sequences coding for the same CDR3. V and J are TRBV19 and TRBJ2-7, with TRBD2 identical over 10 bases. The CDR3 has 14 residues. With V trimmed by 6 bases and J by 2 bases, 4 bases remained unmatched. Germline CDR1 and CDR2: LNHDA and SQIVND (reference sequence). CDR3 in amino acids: CASSRTSGPYEQYF. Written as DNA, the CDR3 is TGTGCCAGTAGCAGGACTAGCGGCCCCTACGAGCAGTACTTC.

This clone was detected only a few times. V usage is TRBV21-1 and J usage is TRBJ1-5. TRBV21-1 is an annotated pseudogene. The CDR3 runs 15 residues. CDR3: CASSKRRRGNQPQHF. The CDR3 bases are TGTGCCAGCAGCAAAAGGCGACGGGGCAATCAGCCCCAGCATTTT.

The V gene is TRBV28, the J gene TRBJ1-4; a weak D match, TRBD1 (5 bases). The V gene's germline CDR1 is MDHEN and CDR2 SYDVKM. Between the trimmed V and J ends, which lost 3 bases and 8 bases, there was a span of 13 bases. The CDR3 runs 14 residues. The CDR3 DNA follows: TGTGCCAGCAGTTTGAGACAGAAGTACGAAAAACTGTTTTTT. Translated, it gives CASSLRQKYEKLFF.

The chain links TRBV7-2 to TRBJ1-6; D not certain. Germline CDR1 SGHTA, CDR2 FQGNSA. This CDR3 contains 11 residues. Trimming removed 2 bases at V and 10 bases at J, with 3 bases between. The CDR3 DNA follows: TGTGCCAGCAGCTTATGGTCACCCCTCCACTTT. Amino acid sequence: CASSLWSPLHF.

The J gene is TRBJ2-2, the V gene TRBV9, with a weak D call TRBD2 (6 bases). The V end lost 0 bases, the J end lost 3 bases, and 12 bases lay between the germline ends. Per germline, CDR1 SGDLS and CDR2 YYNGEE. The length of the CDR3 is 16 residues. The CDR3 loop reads CASSVVATRHTGELFF. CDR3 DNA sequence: TGTGCCAGCAGCGTAGTAGCGACTAGGCACACCGGGGAGCTGTTTTTT.

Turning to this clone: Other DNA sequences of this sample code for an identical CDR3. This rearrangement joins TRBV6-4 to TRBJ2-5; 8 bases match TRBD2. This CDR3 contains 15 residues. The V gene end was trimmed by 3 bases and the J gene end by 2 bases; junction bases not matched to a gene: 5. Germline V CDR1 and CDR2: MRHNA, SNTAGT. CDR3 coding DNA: TGTGCCAGCAGTGAAGGGGCGGGAGGACAAGAGACCCAGTACTTC. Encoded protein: CASSEGAGGQETQYF.

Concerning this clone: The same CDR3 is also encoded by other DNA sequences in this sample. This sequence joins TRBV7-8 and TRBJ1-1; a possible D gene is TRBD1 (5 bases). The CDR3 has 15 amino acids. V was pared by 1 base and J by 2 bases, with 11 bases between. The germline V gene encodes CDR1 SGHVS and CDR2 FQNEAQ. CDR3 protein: CASSLVGTANTEAFF. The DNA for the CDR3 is TGTGCCAGCAGCTTAGTGGGGACGGCTAACACTGAAGCTTTCTTT.

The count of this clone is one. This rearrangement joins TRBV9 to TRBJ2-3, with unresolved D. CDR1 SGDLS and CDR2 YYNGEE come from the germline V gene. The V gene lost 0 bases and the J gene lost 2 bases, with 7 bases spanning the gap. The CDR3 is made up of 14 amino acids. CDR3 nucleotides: TGTGCCAGCAGCGTAGGCCACTACACAGATACGCAGTATTTT. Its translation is CASSVGHYTDTQYF.

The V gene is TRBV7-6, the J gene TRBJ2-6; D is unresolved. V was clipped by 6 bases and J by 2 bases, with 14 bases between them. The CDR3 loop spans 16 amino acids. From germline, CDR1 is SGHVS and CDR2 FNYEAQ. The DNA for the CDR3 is TGTGCCAGCAGTCCAGTGGCGAGCGCTGGGGCCAACGTCCTGACTTTC. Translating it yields CASSPVASAGANVLTF.

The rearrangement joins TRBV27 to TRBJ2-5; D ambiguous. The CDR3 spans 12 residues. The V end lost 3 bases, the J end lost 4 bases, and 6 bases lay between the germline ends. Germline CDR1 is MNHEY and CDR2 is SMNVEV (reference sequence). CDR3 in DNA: TGTGCCAGCAGTTTCTACGGAGAGACCCAGTACTTC. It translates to CASSFYGETQYF.

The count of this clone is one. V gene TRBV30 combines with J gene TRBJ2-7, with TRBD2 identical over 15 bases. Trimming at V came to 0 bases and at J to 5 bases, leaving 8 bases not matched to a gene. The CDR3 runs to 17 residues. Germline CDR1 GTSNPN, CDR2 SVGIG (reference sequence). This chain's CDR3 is CAWSVLRTSGRADEQYF. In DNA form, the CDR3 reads TGTGCCTGGAGTGTACTTAGGACTAGCGGGAGGGCCGACGAGCAGTACTTC.